The source of this T cell receptor (beta chain) is a study of T cell responses to AZD1222 COVID-19 vaccine. On the study more broadly: The analysis combined second doses at about 4 or about 12 weeks.

Of note for this clone: Its antigen is unidentified.

Overall study findings and caveats: Donors in the cohort were predominantly white British and more often female, and clonal diversity was possibly underestimated.

CDR1 and CDR2 from the germline V gene are MNHEY and SMNVEV (reference sequence). The CDR3 covers 18 residues. The germline V and J ends were trimmed by 4 bases and 5 bases, with 26 bases remaining between them. Some clones are missing from TCRdb's copy, which holds only in-frame ones; the method was immunoSEQ multiplex PCR. The sample yields about 140,000 clones, about 90% seen once. This sequence originates from an adult in good health. The sequencing here drew on peripheral blood, taken on day 0 of AZD1222 vaccination. This rearrangement joins TRBV27 to TRBJ1-1, with D possibly TRBD1 on 6 matching bases. CDR3: CASSSQPLSRGGGTEAFF. DNA of the CDR3: TGTGCCAGCAGTTCCCAGCCTTTATCCCGGGGAGGGGGTACTGAAGCTTTCTTT.